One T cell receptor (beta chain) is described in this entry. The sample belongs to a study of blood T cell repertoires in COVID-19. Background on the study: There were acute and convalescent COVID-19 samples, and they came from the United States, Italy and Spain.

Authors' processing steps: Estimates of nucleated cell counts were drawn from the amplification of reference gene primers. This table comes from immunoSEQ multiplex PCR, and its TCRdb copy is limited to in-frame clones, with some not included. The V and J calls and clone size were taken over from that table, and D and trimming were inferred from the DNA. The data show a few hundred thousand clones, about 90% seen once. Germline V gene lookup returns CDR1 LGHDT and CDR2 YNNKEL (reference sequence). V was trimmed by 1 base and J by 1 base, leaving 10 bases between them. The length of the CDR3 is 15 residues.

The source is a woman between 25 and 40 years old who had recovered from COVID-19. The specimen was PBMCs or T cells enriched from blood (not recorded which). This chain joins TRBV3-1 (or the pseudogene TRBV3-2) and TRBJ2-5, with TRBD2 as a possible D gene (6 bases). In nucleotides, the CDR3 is TGTGCCAGCAGCCAAGGGGGCGGGGTCCAAGAGACCCAGTACTTC. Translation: CASSQGGGVQETQYF.